Listed here are 9 T cell receptor beta chains from one sample, sequenced in a study of cytomegalovirus exposure and HLA in healthy donors. PCR used 60 Vbeta primers and 13 Jbeta primers. Clones were sequenced by immunoSEQ multiplex PCR, and TCRdb holds only the in-frame ones, with some missing. The repertoire has some 99,000 clones, 81% of them found once; the top ten carry under 2.5%. The sample taken for sequencing was PBMCs. The receptors stem from a woman in her 30s in good health and CMV-seronegative.

The rearrangement joins TRBV14 to TRBJ1-1; unclear D gene. CDR3 size: 12 residues. V was pared by 1 base and J by 7 bases, with 7 bases between. Germline CDR1 is SGHDN and CDR2 is FVKESK. The CDR3 is CASSQGRVEAFF. DNA for the CDR3: TGTGCCAGCAGCCAAGGTCGGGTTGAAGCTTTCTTT.

CDR3 sequence (DNA): TGTGCCATAGGACTAGCGGGAGTTGGTAATGTGGGAACCGAGCAGTACTTC. Amino acids: CAIGLAGVGNVGTEQYF. V is TRBV10-3 and J is TRBJ2-7; 13 bases are shared with TRBD2. Germline CDR1 reads ENHRY; CDR2 reads SYGVKD. The V segment lost 9 bases and the J segment 6 bases; nucleotides outside the gene matches: 17. The CDR3 length is 17 residues.

The chain couples TRBV23-1 to TRBJ1-1, with D possibly matching TRBD1 (6 bases). TRBV23-1 is assigned to the ORF class and has an uncertain function. V lost 0 bases, J lost 5 bases, and 16 bases lay in between. This CDR3 is 16 amino acids long. DNA of the CDR3: TGCGCCAGCAGTCAATCGGGGACACCCACTAGGACTGAAGCTTTCTTT. This sequence encodes CASSQSGTPTRTEAFF.

The chain employs TRBV4-2 and TRBJ1-1, with a weak D call TRBD1 (5 bases). The germline V gene has CDR1 LGHNA and CDR2 YNFKEQ. V lost 3 bases, J lost 3 bases, and 17 bases lay in between. This CDR3 spans 16 amino acids. The CDR3 sequence is CASSQRHDTGDTEAFF. The CDR3 DNA sequence: TGTGCCAGCAGCCAGAGGCACGATACAGGAGACACTGAAGCTTTCTTT.

The chain couples TRBV20-1 to TRBJ2-7, with 11 bases aligning to TRBD2. The CDR3 runs 11 residues. Germline CDR1 reads DFQATT; CDR2 reads SNEGSKA (reference sequence). V lost 7 bases and J lost 5; bases outside the gene matches: 1. CDR3 sequence: CSGLAGHEQYF. The CDR3 coding sequence is TGCAGTGGACTAGCGGGACACGAGCAGTACTTC.

J is TRBJ2-2 and V is TRBV4-2, with 11 positions matching TRBD2. The germline V gene encodes CDR1 LGHNA and CDR2 YNFKEQ. Trimming cost V 4 bases and J 7 bases; bases outside gene matches: 11. CDR3 length equals 17 residues. CDR3 sequence reads: CASSPLNPLAGGGELFF. DNA for the CDR3: TGTGCCAGCAGCCCCCTCAACCCGCTAGCGGGAGGCGGGGAGCTGTTTTTT.

The rearrangement links TRBV10-2 to TRBJ1-1; D perhaps matches TRBD1 (5 bases). This CDR3 has 12 amino acids. The germline V and J ends were trimmed by 8 bases and 5 bases, with 12 bases remaining between them. CDR1 and CDR2 from the germline V gene are WSHSY and SAAADI. This CDR3 reads CASSQKGTEAFF. The CDR3 DNA reads as TGCGCCAGCTCGCAGAAGGGGACTGAAGCTTTCTTT.

The gene calls are TRBV19 and TRBJ2-5; 7 bases are shared with TRBD1. Germline assignment: CDR1 LNHDA and CDR2 SQIVND (reference sequence). V shed 3 bases, J shed 3 bases, and the junction held 7 bases outside the gene matches. This CDR3 region has 15 residues. CDR3 loop: CASSMTGTYEETQYF. In DNA, the CDR3 is TGTGCCAGTAGTATGACAGGGACCTACGAAGAGACCCAGTACTTC.

The V gene is TRBV19, the J gene TRBJ1-1; D gene ambiguous. The CDR3 loop spans 13 amino acids. V was trimmed by 2 bases and J by 7 bases, leaving 11 bases between them. CDR1 is LNHDA, CDR2 SQIVND, per germline (reference sequence). CDR3: CASSIYGGYEAFF. The CDR3 DNA is TGTGCCAGTAGTATATATGGAGGCTATGAAGCTTTCTTT.